Listed below are T cell receptor beta chains from one sample, sequenced in a study of T-cell reconstitution after alpha-beta-depleted transplantation in children. TCRdb reanalysed the PCR reads using MiXCR and keeps one entry per CDR3 protein. The profile covers about 830,000 distinct CDR3 sequences, with around 15% appearing a single time and around 5.3% taken by the ten largest. The specimen was PBMCs, mostly from graft donor cells, collected 360 days after TCRalphabeta/CD19-depleted stem cell transplant. These receptor sequences come from a male patient between 10 and 17 years old who had a stem cell transplant for acute lymphoblastic leukemia, so the T cells may come from the graft donor. Each CDR3 is given with its conserved first and last residue. Fields, in order: CDR3 protein, J gene, clone size, D gene, V gene. D genes are given only for firm matches. Some rows have no size entry. The others give once, few or many, or a class for an expanded clone.

CASRVLTSGSVYEQYF TRBJ2-7 NA TRBD2 TRBV6-2/TRBV6-3
CASSANVADTQYF TRBJ2-3 NA NA TRBV9
CASSPLGLAGYEQFF TRBJ2-1 few TRBD2 TRBV4-1
CATHPPYEQYF TRBJ2-7 few NA TRBV6-4
CASSLRADTEAFF TRBJ1-1 NA NA TRBV12-3/TRBV12-4
CASSGQGVNQPQHF TRBJ1-5 NA TRBD1 TRBV7-6
CASSLRGLLKAETQYF TRBJ2-5 few NA TRBV11-2
CASSPWDRGGDTQYF TRBJ2-3 NA TRBD1 TRBV12-3/TRBV12-4
CACGDRWGYEQFF TRBJ2-1 NA TRBD1 TRBV5-5
CCARARYSGLMFYEQYF TRBJ2-7 few NA TRBV20-1
CASSFGTAWETQYF TRBJ2-5 once NA TRBV5-6
CASSQRDGFGTGRQTQYF TRBJ2-5 NA TRBD1 TRBV4-1
CASSGRTQYF TRBJ2-5 NA NA TRBV12-3/TRBV12-4
CASSPTWAGVFYEQYF TRBJ2-7 many TRBD2 TRBV3-1
CASSLESFQGQYF TRBJ2-7 few NA TRBV7-9
CASSYRDADQPQHF TRBJ1-5 NA NA TRBV6-5
CASTWDREGGELFF TRBJ2-2 NA TRBD1 TRBV5-1
CASSKGSGPAYNEQFF TRBJ2-1 many NA TRBV21-1
CAHRTTTDTQYF TRBJ2-3 few NA TRBV7-9
CASSHPNNEQFF TRBJ2-1 few NA TRBV10-2
CASSKVGQGNQPQHF TRBJ1-5 NA NA TRBV21-1
CASSFTGTDSPLHF TRBJ1-6 NA NA TRBV5-1
CASSPDRFNEQFF TRBJ2-1 few TRBD1 TRBV4-1
CASSSDRLYLNIQYF TRBJ2-4 NA TRBD1 TRBV12-3/TRBV12-4
CASSETWQGGSYEQYF TRBJ2-7 NA NA TRBV2
CASSIHHEAFF TRBJ1-1 NA NA TRBV2
CASSFTRDPSYEQYF TRBJ2-7 many NA TRBV3-1
CASSLPGAGVYGYTF TRBJ1-2 few NA TRBV11-2
CSASPLEFAGEREKLFF TRBJ1-4 few NA TRBV20-1
CASSSLGREASETQYF TRBJ2-5 NA NA TRBV12-3/TRBV12-4
CASRLQGGSGTEAFF TRBJ1-1 few NA TRBV12-3/TRBV12-4
CAGTKTDLDYGELFF TRBJ2-2 few TRBD2 TRBV10-2
CASSWGQEDNYGYTF TRBJ1-2 NA TRBD1 TRBV28
CASSLETGDTQYF TRBJ2-3 many NA TRBV12-3/TRBV12-4
CASSFGRVRYNEQFF TRBJ2-1 few NA TRBV12-3/TRBV12-4
CSVERRGAQYQETQYF TRBJ2-5 many NA TRBV29-1
CSAREGGGREETQYF TRBJ2-5 few TRBD2 TRBV20-1
CASSTFSPLEQFF TRBJ2-1 NA NA TRBV5-6
CASSQDGWTAASTDTQYF TRBJ2-3 few NA TRBV4-2
CSVEEWTGVGETQYF TRBJ2-5 NA NA TRBV29-1
CASSFRGMFYEQYF TRBJ2-7 few NA TRBV5-1
CSGDRALEAFF TRBJ1-1 NA TRBD1 TRBV29-1
CASSLGRILAEAAKYF TRBJ2-5 many TRBD2 TRBV7-8
CASSFTSGISNEQFF TRBJ2-1 few TRBD2 TRBV7-6
CASSHLGHGGSGANVLTF TRBJ2-6 NA NA TRBV23-1
CAISAPTSISYNEQFF TRBJ2-1 few NA TRBV10-3
CASSQDRWSNQPQHF TRBJ1-5 few NA TRBV4-2
CSVSGVSKNIQYF TRBJ2-4 many NA TRBV29-1
CASSSDLSYEQYF TRBJ2-7 few NA TRBV5-1
CASSLVGTRGGTDTQYF TRBJ2-3 many TRBD2 TRBV7-2